This is a list of T cell receptor beta chains from one sample in a study of breast tumors, draining lymph nodes, adjacent tissues. From the multiplex PCR reads, TCRdb called clonotypes with MiXCR, one entry per CDR3 protein. The sample comprises about 180,000 distinct CDR3 sequences, approximately 33% of which are singletons, and 3% to 4.5% rests with the top ten. Source material: axillary lymph node tissue. These receptor sequences come from a female donor with breast cancer. Some clones in this sample may be carry-over from other donors' samples. Each CDR3 is given without its conserved first and last residue. The D gene is left open where the match is weak.

V gene	J gene	D gene	CDR3 protein
TRBV7-2	TRBJ2-7	TRBD1	ASSPDRGVQREQY
TRBV20-1	TRBJ2-3	TRBD1	SAATGFTQY
TRBV7-2	TRBJ2-5	TRBD2	ASSSRTSKETQY
TRBV12-3/TRBV12-4	TRBJ2-7	NA	ASSFVPSSYKQY
TRBV28	TRBJ2-5	NA	ASSSPNEKETQY
TRBV30	TRBJ2-1	TRBD2	AWGGLADYNEQF
TRBV12-3/TRBV12-4	TRBJ2-7	TRBD2	AGSLAGTYEQY
TRBV20-1	TRBJ2-3	TRBD2	SASPIRDRGTSGTDTQY
TRBV29-1	TRBJ2-2	NA	SVARSNTGELF
TRBV10-3	TRBJ2-2	NA	AIEGRNTGELF
TRBV30	TRBJ2-3	TRBD2	AGGGTSGETDTQY
TRBV2	TRBJ1-2	TRBD1	ASSARQGNYGYT
TRBV10-3	TRBJ2-7	TRBD2	AISEPGLVPEQY
TRBV7-3	TRBJ2-1	TRBD2	ASSLRGLAEQF
TRBV7-2	TRBJ2-7	TRBD1	ASSLRQGVEQY
TRBV7-2	TRBJ2-3	NA	ASSFGGPADTQY
TRBV15	TRBJ2-2	TRBD2	ATSRDAGGRDGELF
TRBV24-1	TRBJ2-6	NA	ATSEGRGANVLT
TRBV15	TRBJ1-3	NA	ATSRTWPGILSGNTIY
TRBV7-8	TRBJ1-5	NA	ASNPRGGNQPQH
TRBV3-1	TRBJ1-2	TRBD1	ASSEAGTEVYGYT
TRBV19	TRBJ1-5	TRBD1	ASSGQGALQPQH
TRBV5-6	TRBJ2-3	TRBD1	ASSLGQGNAQY
TRBV27	TRBJ2-1	TRBD2	ASSLGRLAGVEEQF
TRBV5-1	TRBJ1-1	NA	ASSQTDPRNTEAF
TRBV7-3	TRBJ1-1	TRBD1	ASSPTGTGPEAF
TRBV5-1	TRBJ2-7	NA	ATRDPSYEHY
TRBV12-3/TRBV12-4	TRBJ2-3	NA	ASSIVRLSTDTQY
TRBV20-1	TRBJ2-6	NA	SAREDPRATEA
TRBV4-1	TRBJ2-6	NA	ASSQTLGGSGANVLT
TRBV7-2	TRBJ2-1	NA	ASSFDTRTRNEQF
TRBV4-3	TRBJ2-7	NA	ASSQDRLYEQY
TRBV7-9	TRBJ2-3	NA	ASSLTATSTDTQY
TRBV29-1	TRBJ1-3	TRBD1	SVGGAGGGNTIY
TRBV2	TRBJ2-1	NA	ASSSGVSSYNEQF
TRBV30	TRBJ2-1	TRBD2	AWSSHSGSGNEQF
TRBV7-8	TRBJ2-1	NA	ASSSEGLRTEQF
TRBV5-8	TRBJ1-4	TRBD1	ASSPGTVEKLF
TRBV5-6	TRBJ2-1	NA	ASSFPGQDNEQF
TRBV6-6	TRBJ1-2	TRBD1	ASRQTGDRGYT
TRBV7-9	TRBJ2-3	TRBD2	ASSLPGGDTQY
TRBV12-3/TRBV12-4	TRBJ1-5	NA	ASSFELGGGRNQPQH
TRBV6-6	TRBJ1-4	NA	ASSYSGSNEKLF
TRBV10-3	TRBJ2-7	NA	AIKDSYSYEQY
TRBV27	TRBJ2-7	NA	ASSFDILSYEQY